These 27 T cell receptor beta chains were sequenced from one sample in a study of immune cell composition in non-small cell lung cancer. Assay: immunoSEQ multiplex PCR; the TCRdb copy retains only in-frame clones and omits some. There are several thousand clones in the sample; around 80% occur only once, and around 4% lies in the top ten. Sequencing was carried out using lung tumor tissue. Every receptor here comes from a human donor with non-small cell lung cancer.

The J gene is TRBJ1-3, the V gene TRBV25-1; D may be TRBD1 (5 bases). This CDR3 has 13 residues. Trimming took off 5 bases at V and 7 bases at J, with 12 bases between the two ends. Germline CDR1 MGHDK, CDR2 SYGVNS. The chain's CDR3 is CASSTHGGNTIYF. The CDR3 DNA sequence: TGTGCCAGCAGTACACACGGGGGGAACACCATATATTTT.

The chain uses TRBV7-8 and TRBJ1-1; D uncertain. The CDR3 sequence is 13 residues long. Germline V gene data show CDR1 as SGHVS and CDR2 as FQNEAQ. Trimming left V 3 bases short and J 4 bases short, with 9 bases between. CDR3 region: CASSLSESTEAFF. The CDR3 region has the DNA TGTGCCAGCAGCTTGAGTGAGTCCACTGAAGCTTTCTTT.

The rearrangement joins TRBV7-9 to TRBJ2-6, with a weak D call TRBD2 (5 bases). The CDR3 has 18 amino acids. The V gene lost 4 bases and the J gene lost 0 bases, with 16 bases spanning the gap. CDR1 is SEHNR, CDR2 FQNEAQ, per germline (reference sequence). CDR3 sequence: CASSSNFLRGSGANVLTF. The CDR3 DNA follows: TGTGCCAGCAGCTCGAATTTTCTTCGGGGCTCTGGGGCCAACGTCCTGACTTTC.

This chain uses TRBV4-2 with TRBJ2-5; 7 positions match TRBD2. Per the germline V gene, CDR1 is LGHNA and CDR2 is YNFKEQ. The CDR3 has 13 amino acids. Losses at the gene ends were 4 bases for V and 3 bases for J; bases not matched to a gene: 2. In DNA, the CDR3 is TGTGCCAGCAGCCGGAGCGGGGAAGAGACCCAGTACTTC. Its protein product is CASSRSGEETQYF.

This rearrangement joins TRBV7-2 to TRBJ1-2; 7 nucleotides line up with TRBD1. The CDR3 spans 14 residues. V dropped 5 bases and J dropped 3; count of bases not matched to a gene: 6. Germline V gives CDR1 SGHTA, CDR2 FQGNSA. The CDR3: CASSRDSSYYGYTF. DNA of the CDR3: TGTGCCAGCAGCCGGGACAGTTCGTACTATGGCTACACCTTC.

The genes are TRBV5-1 and TRBJ2-3; TRBD2 might be the D (5 bases). Germline V gene lookup returns CDR1 SGHRS and CDR2 YFSETQ. CDR3 length equals 16 residues. Trimming left V 1 base short and J 0 bases short, with 12 bases between. CDR3: CASSLKVGGSTDTQYF. CDR3 DNA sequence: TGCGCCAGCAGCTTGAAAGTTGGCGGGAGCACAGATACGCAGTATTTT.

CDR3 DNA sequence: TGCGCCAGCAGCGCCGCCGGGACACCAACCTACGAGCAGTACTTC. This translates into CASSAAGTPTYEQYF. The J gene is TRBJ2-7, the V gene TRBV5-1; D is possibly TRBD1 (6 bases). Trimming shortened V by 4 bases and J by 2 bases, and 16 bases separated the two germline ends. Germline-derived CDR1 and CDR2 are SGHRS and YFSETQ. CDR3 length equals 15 residues.

This chain joins TRBV6-1 and TRBJ2-7; D is possibly TRBD2 (5 bases). Trimming left V 0 bases short and J 4 bases short, with 10 bases between. The CDR3 contains 14 residues. Per the germline V gene, CDR1 is MNHNS and CDR2 is SASEGT. CDR3 region: CASSEAVARYEQYF. The CDR3 coding sequence is TGTGCCAGCAGTGAAGCAGTAGCGCGGTACGAGCAGTACTTC.

The chain couples TRBV7-6 to TRBJ2-5; 9 bases fit TRBD2. The CDR3 is 20 residues long. CDR1 and CDR2 (germline): SGHVS, FNYEAQ. J was trimmed by 2 bases and V by 2 bases; bases with no gene match: 18. This CDR3 is CASSLKRGAGGSQRQETQYF. CDR3 sequence (DNA): TGTGCCAGCAGCTTAAAGCGCGGAGCGGGGGGCTCCCAGAGGCAAGAGACCCAGTACTTC.

CDR3 in DNA: TGTGCCAGCAGCGTAGCCATGGGTCGACAGGGGGGCAACTATGGCTACACCTTC. The encoded protein is CASSVAMGRQGGNYGYTF. This rearrangement joins TRBV9 to TRBJ1-2, with TRBD1 matching over 9 bases. V dropped 0 bases and J dropped 2; count of bases not matched to a gene: 11. The germline V gene encodes CDR1 SGDLS and CDR2 YYNGEE. The CDR3 has 18 residues. The full variable domain, completed using reference TRBV9 and TRBJ1-2, is DSGVTQTPKHLITATGQRVTLRCSPRSGDLSVYWYQQSLDQGLQFLIQYYNGEERAKGNILERFSAQQFPDLHSELNLSSLELGDSALYFCASSVAMGRQGGNYGYTFGSGTRLTVV.

This clone showed up just a few times. V is TRBV10-3 and J is TRBJ2-2; D perhaps matches TRBD1 (5 bases). Germline V gene sequence: CDR1 ENHRY, CDR2 SYGVKD. CDR3 length: 14 residues. V was trimmed by 8 bases and J by 4 bases, leaving 14 bases between them. The CDR3 nucleotides read TGTGCCATCCGAGACACAGGTATCACCGGGGAGCTGTTTTTT. Its protein is CAIRDTGITGELFF.

A word on this clone: This CDR3 is also generated by other DNA sequences in the sample. The genes are TRBV2 and TRBJ1-2, with 7 nucleotides matching TRBD1. The CDR3 sequence is 14 residues long. The trim removed 4 bases at V and 4 bases at J, leaving 6 bases unmatched. CDR1 SNHLY and CDR2 FYNNEI come from the germline V gene. The chain's CDR3 is CASSADRATYGYTF. The DNA of the CDR3 is TGTGCCAGCAGTGCAGACAGGGCCACCTATGGCTACACCTTC.

The DNA for the CDR3 is TGTGCCAGCAGTGAAGCGGAAGGACAGGCGCGAAACACCATATATTTT. Translation: CASSEAEGQARNTIYF. This chain connects TRBV6-1 to TRBJ1-3; 7 bases are a match to TRBD1. The CDR3 has 16 residues. Unmatched junction bases numbered 7, after V lost 0 bases and J lost 5 bases. The germline V gene has CDR1 MNHNS and CDR2 SASEGT.

The chain uses TRBV2 and TRBJ2-5; TRBD1 is a possible D gene (5 bases). V lost 6 bases, J lost 0 bases, and 8 bases lay in between. The CDR3 length is 13 residues. Germline-derived CDR1 and CDR2 are SNHLY and FYNNEI. The CDR3 bases are TGTGCCAGCAGACGACAGTACCAAGAGACCCAGTACTTC. Residues: CASRRQYQETQYF.

The genes are TRBV19 and TRBJ2-7; a possible D gene is TRBD2 (6 bases). Trimming removed 4 bases at V and 5 bases at J, with 18 bases between. The V gene's germline CDR1 is LNHDA and CDR2 SQIVND (reference sequence). This CDR3 has 15 amino acids. CDR3 bases: TGTGCCAGTAGTAGGCCGGGACTCCCCGCAGACGAGCAGTACTTC. Translated, it gives CASSRPGLPADEQYF. The complete variable domain, with remaining parts taken from reference TRBV19 and TRBJ2-7, reads DGGITQSPKYLFRKEGQNVTLSCEQNLNHDAMYWYRQDPGQGLRLIYYSQIVNDFQKGDIAEGYSVSREKKESFPLTVTSAQKNPTAFYLCASSRPGLPADEQYFGPGTRLTVT.

This sequence joins TRBV2 and TRBJ2-2; unclear D gene. Germline lookup yields CDR1 SNHLY and CDR2 FYNNEI. The V and J ends lost 7 bases and 2 bases respectively, with 8 bases between them. This CDR3 contains 13 residues. The CDR3 loop is CASKMTNTGELFF. CDR3 sequence (DNA): TGTGCCAGCAAGATGACAAACACCGGGGAGCTGTTTTTT.

The gene calls are TRBV11-2 and TRBJ2-1; 7 nucleotides match TRBD1. This CDR3 spans 16 amino acids. Germline V gene data show CDR1 as SGHAT and CDR2 as FQNNGV. With 1 base clipped from V and 0 bases from J, the junction kept 3 bases outside the gene matches. CDR3 DNA sequence: TGTGCCAGCAGCTTAGTACAGGGGTCCTCCTACAATGAGCAGTTCTTC. The encoded protein is CASSLVQGSSYNEQFF.

V and J are TRBV4-1 and TRBJ2-2, with a possible D match to TRBD1 (5 bases). Germline assignment: CDR1 MGHRA and CDR2 YSYEKL. The CDR3 sequence is 15 residues long. Trimming cost V 0 bases and J 6 bases, with 11 bases left between them. CDR3 loop: CASSQDAGYAGELFF. The DNA for the CDR3 is TGCGCCAGCAGCCAAGATGCAGGGTATGCCGGGGAGCTGTTTTTT.

This chain connects TRBV6-1 to TRBJ1-3; D unresolved. The CDR3 consists of 17 residues. Germline V gene sequence: CDR1 MNHNS, CDR2 SASEGT. V lost 1 base and J lost 1, with 14 bases in between. The CDR3 here is CASSEVNNRLSGNTIYF. In DNA, the CDR3 is TGTGCCAGCAGTGAAGTTAATAATCGGTTGTCTGGAAACACCATATATTTT.

This sequence joins TRBV11-3 and TRBJ2-1, with TRBD2 matching over 9 bases. The CDR3 loop spans 15 amino acids. Germline V gene lookup returns CDR1 SGHNT and CDR2 YENEEA. Losses at the gene ends were 3 bases for V and 7 bases for J; bases not matched to a gene: 7. As DNA, the CDR3 is TGTGCCAGCAGCTTGGGACTAGCAGCCGGTAATGAGCAGTTCTTC. It encodes CASSLGLAAGNEQFF.

Relative to its sample, this clone is medium-sized. At one boundary the junction diverges from the germline segment, which might be a read error. The genes are TRBV7-7 and TRBJ2-3, with a possible D match to TRBD2 (5 bases). Germline V lookup: CDR1 SSHAT, CDR2 FNYEAQ (reference sequence). The CDR3 length is 15 residues. The CDR3 nucleotides are TGTGCTAGCAGCTTAGGGCCCGAGGGATCGGGTACGCAGTATTTT. Its translation: CASSLGPEGSGTQYF.

This chain joins TRBV7-3 and TRBJ2-5; 7 bases line up with TRBD1. Germline-derived CDR1 and CDR2 are SGHTA and FQGTGA. The CDR3 is 14 residues long. Trimming at V came to 5 bases and at J to 1 base, leaving 4 bases not matched to a gene. The CDR3 DNA reads TGTGCCAGCAGCCCGCGGACAGGCCAAGAGACCCAGTACTTC. It codes for CASSPRTGQETQYF. The full variable domain, rest sourced from reference TRBV7-3 and TRBJ2-5, is GAGVSQTPSNKVTEKGKYVELRCDPISGHTALYWYRQSLGQGPEFLIYFQGTGAADDSGLPNDRFFAVRPEGSVSTLKIQRTERGDSAVYLCASSPRTGQETQYFGPGTRLLVL.

This clone came up a few times. V gene TRBV10-1 combines with J gene TRBJ2-2, with unresolved D. V was clipped by 0 bases and J by 4 bases, with 12 bases between them. CDR1 and CDR2 from the germline V gene are WNHNN and SYGVQD (reference sequence). CDR3 size: 16 residues. This chain's CDR3 is CASSESYSTSTGELFF. The CDR3 region has the DNA TGCGCCAGCAGTGAGTCGTACAGTACAAGCACCGGGGAGCTGTTTTTT.

V usage is TRBV6-1 and J usage is TRBJ2-7; TRBD1 aligns across 8 bases. The J segment lost 1 base and the V segment lost 6 bases, leaving 5 bases of the junction unmatched. The germline CDR1 and CDR2 sequences are MNHNS and SASEGT. The CDR3 runs to 14 residues. For the CDR3, the DNA is TGTGCCAGCAGCAGACAGGGGATTTCCTACGAGCAGTACTTC. Protein: CASSRQGISYEQYF.

V is TRBV27 and J is TRBJ2-7, with D possibly matching TRBD1 (6 bases). Germline V gives CDR1 MNHEY, CDR2 SMNVEV (reference sequence). The CDR3 totals 15 residues. V lost 5 bases and J lost 2, with 16 bases in between. The CDR3 nucleotides read TGTGCCAGCAGTGACCGGTCTCCAGGGGCCTACGAGCAGTACTTC. Its protein product is CASSDRSPGAYEQYF.

The chain recombines TRBV5-1 with TRBJ2-2; weak D call: TRBD2 (6 bases). CDR3 length: 16 amino acids. Germline values: CDR1 SGHRS, CDR2 YFSETQ. V was clipped by 0 bases and J by 6 bases, with 15 bases between them. In DNA form, the CDR3 reads TGCGCCAGCAGCTTGGGGAGGGGCCGAAACCCCGGGGAGCTGTTTTTT. Translated, it gives CASSLGRGRNPGELFF.

The J gene is TRBJ2-2, the V gene TRBV7-3; 9 positions match TRBD1. The V gene end was trimmed by 6 bases and the J gene end by 6 bases; junction bases not matched to a gene: 11. CDR1 is SGHTA, CDR2 FQGTGA, per germline. The CDR3 is 16 residues long. CDR3 region: CASSSRGTGSSGELFF. As DNA, the CDR3 is TGTGCCAGCAGTTCTAGGGGGACAGGGTCTTCCGGGGAGCTGTTTTTT.